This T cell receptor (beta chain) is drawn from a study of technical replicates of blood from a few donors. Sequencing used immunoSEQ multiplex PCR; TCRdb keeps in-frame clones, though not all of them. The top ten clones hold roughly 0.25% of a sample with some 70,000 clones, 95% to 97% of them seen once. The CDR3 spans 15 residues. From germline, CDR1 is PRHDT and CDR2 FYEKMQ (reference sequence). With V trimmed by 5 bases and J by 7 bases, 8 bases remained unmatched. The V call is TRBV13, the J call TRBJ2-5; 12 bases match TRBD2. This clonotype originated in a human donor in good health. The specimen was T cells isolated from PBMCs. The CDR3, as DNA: TGTGCCAGCAGCGACCGACTAGCGGGAGTGGGGACCCAGTACTTC. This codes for CASSDRLAGVGTQYF.